The next 9 T cell receptor beta chains were all read from a single sample in a study of blood T cell repertoires in COVID-19. This table comes from immunoSEQ multiplex PCR, and its TCRdb copy is limited to in-frame clones, with some not included. The sample has 280,000 or so clones, 85% to 90% seen once. The specimen was PBMCs or T cells enriched from blood (not recorded which). The receptors originated from a woman under 30 with acute COVID-19.

The chain is built from TRBV10-2 and TRBJ2-5, with TRBD2 matching 11 bases. Germline CDR1 WSHSY, CDR2 SAAADI. CDR3 size: 17 residues. Trimming took 0 bases from V and 5 from J; bases not matched to a gene: 8. The CDR3 region has the DNA TGCGCCAGCAGTGAGTCGTCGCTAGCGGGAGGAGGCGAGACCCAGTACTTC. This encodes CASSESSLAGGGETQYF.

The chain is built from TRBV18 and TRBJ2-7; D remains unclear. The germline V gene has CDR1 KGHSH and CDR2 LQKENI. The germline V and J ends were trimmed by 4 bases and 4 bases, with 17 bases remaining between them. The CDR3 loop spans 15 amino acids. The DNA of the CDR3 is TGTGCCAGCTCACAAAACCGGGTACCACAATACGAGCAGTACTTC. As protein: CASSQNRVPQYEQYF.

J is TRBJ1-5 and V is TRBV19; D possibly corresponds to TRBD1 (5 bases). Germline CDR1 reads LNHDA; CDR2 reads SQIVND (reference sequence). V was clipped by 6 bases and J by 0 bases, with 18 bases between them. This CDR3 spans 17 amino acids. The CDR3 DNA sequence: TGTGCCAGTAGCAGACAGATACTTCCATATAGCAATCAGCCCCAGCATTTT. Protein: CASSRQILPYSNQPQHF.

The chain has TRBV10-1 and TRBJ1-3, with unresolved D. Between the trimmed V and J ends, which lost 3 bases and 0 bases, there was a span of 12 bases. Germline lookup yields CDR1 WNHNN and CDR2 SYGVQD (reference sequence). This CDR3 spans 16 amino acids. CDR3 bases: TGCGCCAGCAGTGACCACCGGGTTTCCTCTGGAAACACCATATATTTT. The encoded protein is CASSDHRVSSGNTIYF.

V is TRBV9 and J is TRBJ2-1; 13 bases align to TRBD2. J lost 4 bases, V lost 3 bases, and 7 bases had no gene match. Germline CDR1 and CDR2: SGDLS and YYNGEE. The CDR3 sequence is 17 residues long. The CDR3 here is CASSAEGLAGPYNEQFF. The DNA of the CDR3 is TGTGCCAGCAGCGCCGAGGGACTAGCGGGGCCTTACAATGAGCAGTTCTTC.

This chain connects TRBV3-1 (or the pseudogene TRBV3-2) to TRBJ2-1; 9 nucleotides line up with TRBD2. V lost 2 bases to trimming and J lost 4 bases; unmatched junction nucleotides: 6. This CDR3 region has 16 residues. Germline assignment: CDR1 LGHDT and CDR2 YNNKEL (reference sequence). CDR3 DNA sequence: TGTGCCAGCAGCCAATTTACGGGACTAGCTTACAATGAGCAGTTCTTC. Protein product: CASSQFTGLAYNEQFF.

The CDR3 DNA follows: TGTGCCAGCAGCGTCGGGACAGGGTATGGCTACACCTTC. Its protein product is CASSVGTGYGYTF. The genes are TRBV28 and TRBJ1-2; TRBD1 agrees at 9 bases. This CDR3 has 13 amino acids. V shed 6 bases and J 5 bases; nucleotides not matched to a gene: 4. Germline values: CDR1 MDHEN, CDR2 SYDVKM.

This clone was counted only a few times. The genes are TRBV9 and TRBJ2-1; TRBD2 aligns across 9 bases. After removal of 3 bases from V and 8 bases from J, the junction contained 9 bases not matched to a gene. CDR3 size: 15 residues. Germline CDR1 reads SGDLS; CDR2 reads YYNGEE. CDR3 DNA sequence: TGTGCCAGCAGCGGTGGCGGGAGGGCCAACGATGAGCAGTTCTTC. This gives the protein CASSGGGRANDEQFF.

The chain combines TRBV5-1 with TRBJ2-3; 7 nucleotides agree with TRBD2. The CDR3 totals 15 residues. Germline lookup yields CDR1 SGHRS and CDR2 YFSETQ. The V and J ends lost 4 bases and 1 base, in that order; junction bases with no gene match: 6. The CDR3 spells CASSEGTTRTDTQYF. Here the CDR3 DNA reads TGCGCCAGCAGCGAGGGGACTACTCGCACAGATACGCAGTATTTT. Filled out from reference TRBV5-1 and TRBJ2-3, the complete variable domain reads KAGVTQTPRYLIKTRGQQVTLSCSPISGHRSVSWYQQTPGQGLQFLFEYFSETQRNKGNFPGRFSGRQFSNSRSEMNVSTLELGDSALYLCASSEGTTRTDTQYFGPGTRLTVL.